Below, 21 T cell receptor beta chains from the same sample are listed, as sequenced in a study of blood T cell repertoires in COVID-19. TCRdb keeps only in-frame clones here, not all; method: immunoSEQ multiplex PCR. The sample records roughly 200,000 clones, roughly 80% being singletons. Sequenced sample: peripheral blood. These receptors all stem from a woman between 40 and 55 years old with COVID-19, enrolled during active disease.

The V gene is TRBV7-2, the J gene TRBJ2-2, with a possible D match to TRBD1 (6 bases). Germline CDR1 reads SGHTA; CDR2 reads FQGNSA. The CDR3 contains 15 residues. V was cut by 5 bases and J by 5 bases, with 15 bases left in between. CDR3 sequence: CASSGGRVRTGELFF. CDR3 nucleotide sequence: TGTGCCAGCAGCGGGGGCAGGGTCAGGACCGGGGAGCTGTTTTTT.

J is TRBJ2-7 and V is TRBV7-2; 8 positions match TRBD2. Germline lookup yields CDR1 SGHTA and CDR2 FQGNSA. The CDR3 length is 18 residues. After removal of 3 bases from V and 2 bases from J, the junction contained 15 bases not matched to a gene. The CDR3 loop is CASSFQNKVAGPTYEQYF. In nucleotides, the CDR3 is TGTGCCAGCAGCTTCCAGAACAAAGTAGCGGGACCTACCTACGAGCAGTACTTC.

In this sample, this clone turned up once. The chain recombines TRBV29-1 with TRBJ2-5; 9 nucleotides line up with TRBD2. V shed 6 bases, J shed 5 bases, and the junction held 7 bases outside the gene matches. The CDR3 runs to 13 residues. CDR1 is SQVTM, CDR2 ANQGSEA, per germline. CDR3 coding DNA: TGCAGCGTAAGGACTAGCGCAGGGGAGACCCAGTACTTC. Amino acid sequence: CSVRTSAGETQYF.

This clone was seen only once. The CDR3 DNA follows: TGCGCCAGCAGTGAGTTAACAGGGGGTGAAGCTTTCTTT. Protein sequence: CASSELTGGEAFF. This chain uses TRBV10-2 with TRBJ1-1; 8 nucleotides match TRBD1. The germline V gene encodes CDR1 WSHSY and CDR2 SAAADI. Trimming at V came to 1 base and at J to 7 bases, leaving 2 bases not matched to a gene. The CDR3 consists of 13 residues.

The chain has TRBV12-3 or TRBV12-4 and TRBJ1-1, with TRBD1 matching over 8 bases. V dropped 7 bases and J dropped 11; count of bases not matched to a gene: 9. The CDR3 extends over 12 amino acids. For the CDR3, the DNA is TGTGCCAGCAACCAGGACAGGGTTCGGGCTTTCTTT. This encodes CASNQDRVRAFF.

The chain is built from TRBV27 and TRBJ2-1, with D maybe TRBD2 (5 bases). V lost 4 bases to trimming and J lost 6 bases, with 19 bases between them. Germline V lookup: CDR1 MNHEY, CDR2 SMNVEV (reference sequence). The CDR3 covers 16 residues. The CDR3 spells CASSWSSGENLNEQFF. The CDR3 region has the DNA TGTGCCAGCAGTTGGTCCTCTGGGGAGAACCTCAATGAGCAGTTCTTC.

The gene calls are TRBV20-1 and TRBJ2-3; D ambiguous. The CDR3 is 14 residues long. Germline loops: CDR1 DFQATT, CDR2 SNEGSKA (reference sequence). Trimming cost V 3 bases and J 0 bases, with 10 bases left between them. The CDR3 region has the DNA TGCAGTGCTAGTCTCGGAGCCAGCACAGATACGCAGTATTTT. The encoded protein is CSASLGASTDTQYF.

The V gene is TRBV28, the J gene TRBJ2-3, with unresolved D. Per the germline V gene, CDR1 is MDHEN and CDR2 is SYDVKM. This CDR3 spans 13 amino acids. V dropped 5 bases and J dropped 2 bases, with 8 bases sitting between them. The CDR3 is CASSPTLTDTQYF. CDR3 DNA sequence: TGTGCCAGCAGTCCTACCCTCACAGATACGCAGTATTTT.

In its sample, this clone was seen once. The chain combines TRBV30 with TRBJ2-1; TRBD1 aligns across 10 bases. CDR3 size: 16 residues. The germline gives CDR1 GTSNPN, CDR2 SVGIG (reference sequence). The junction had 7 bases not matched to a gene; V was cut back by 3 bases and J by 2 bases. CDR3 nucleotides: TGTGCCTGGAGACTCTGGGACAGGGGCACCTACAATGAGCAGTTCTTC. Its protein is CAWRLWDRGTYNEQFF.

CDR3 sequence (DNA): TGTGCCAGTCGCGGGGGCTGGGATGAGCAGTTCTTC. Protein: CASRGGWDEQFF. J is TRBJ2-1 and V is TRBV19; tentative D call: TRBD2 (7 bases). Germline V gives CDR1 LNHDA, CDR2 SQIVND (reference sequence). The germline V and J ends were trimmed by 8 bases and 8 bases, with 13 bases remaining between them. The CDR3 totals 12 residues.

This clone was observed a handful of times. V usage is TRBV13 and J usage is TRBJ2-5, with TRBD1 matching 10 bases. Germline lookup yields CDR1 PRHDT and CDR2 FYEKMQ (reference sequence). The junction had 7 bases not matched to a gene; V was cut back by 4 bases and J by 5 bases. The CDR3 extends over 15 amino acids. CDR3 sequence (DNA): TGTGCCAGCAGCTCCGGGACAGGGGATGGGGAGACCCAGTACTTC. Translation gives CASSSGTGDGETQYF.

The rearrangement uses TRBV6-5 and TRBJ1-1; a weak D match, TRBD1 (6 bases). The CDR3 runs 15 residues. Trimming took 8 bases from V and 0 from J, leaving 16 bases between them. Germline-derived CDR1 and CDR2 are MNHEY and SVGAGI. This chain's CDR3 is CASRDTGLLNTEAFF. CDR3 sequence (DNA): TGTGCCAGCCGGGATACAGGGCTCTTGAACACTGAAGCTTTCTTT.

The chain joins TRBV15 to TRBJ1-6; the D gene is possibly TRBD1 (5 bases). The CDR3 runs to 13 residues. The germline V gene has CDR1 LNHNV and CDR2 YYDKDF (reference sequence). V was shortened by 0 bases and J by 10 bases, with 7 bases between the two germline ends. Here the CDR3 DNA reads TGTGCCACCAGCAGAGATGCAGGGTCACCCCTCCACTTT. This encodes CATSRDAGSPLHF.

This chain links TRBV7-9 with TRBJ1-5; 7 nucleotides line up with TRBD1. The CDR3 covers 18 residues. After removal of 1 base from V and 4 bases from J, the junction contained 13 bases not matched to a gene. CDR1 is SEHNR, CDR2 FQNEAQ, per germline (reference sequence). The CDR3 is CASSLVAGGRAFNQPQHF. The CDR3 coding sequence is TGTGCCAGCAGCTTAGTCGCAGGGGGGCGGGCCTTTAATCAGCCCCAGCATTTT.

The chain recombines TRBV15 with TRBJ2-7; D gene ambiguous. V shed 0 bases and J shed 2 bases, with 8 bases lying between them. The CDR3 runs to 14 residues. Germline values: CDR1 LNHNV, CDR2 YYDKDF (reference sequence). CDR3 DNA sequence: TGTGCCACCAGCAGAGATGGCGGAACCTACGAGCAGTACTTC. Its translation is CATSRDGGTYEQYF.

This clone was observed a single time. The chain combines TRBV9 with TRBJ1-2, with D unresolved. Trimming left V 3 bases short and J 2 bases short, with 11 bases between. Germline V gene data show CDR1 as SGDLS and CDR2 as YYNGEE. The length of the CDR3 is 14 residues. Here the CDR3 DNA reads TGTGCCAGCAGCGGGCTGACATCCAACTATGGCTACACCTTC. The encoded protein is CASSGLTSNYGYTF.

The rearrangement uses TRBV6-5 and TRBJ2-5, with D perhaps TRBD2 (6 bases). The CDR3 runs to 15 residues. Deletions cut 5 bases from V and 1 base from J, with 14 bases between. Germline assignment: CDR1 MNHEY and CDR2 SVGAGI. The CDR3 DNA is TGTGCCAGCAGTCCAGCCTCTAGCGCCCAAGAGACCCAGTACTTC. Translating it yields CASSPASSAQETQYF.

V and J are TRBV24-1 and TRBJ2-1; 11 bases line up with TRBD2. This CDR3 has 16 amino acids. Per the germline V gene, CDR1 is KGHDR and CDR2 is SFDVKD. Trimming removed 3 bases from V and 3 bases from J; junction bases left unmatched: 3. The CDR3 DNA sequence: TGTGCCACCAGTGATGCGACTAGCGGGATCTACAATGAGCAGTTCTTC. Its protein is CATSDATSGIYNEQFF.

In its sample, this clone was seen a few times. This chain uses TRBV5-4 with TRBJ2-7, with 8 bases aligning to TRBD2. V was pared by 1 base and J by 6 bases, with 9 bases of the junction left unmatched. The CDR3 extends over 15 amino acids. Germline CDR1 reads SGHNT; CDR2 reads YYREEE (reference sequence). The CDR3 spells CASSLSGRAGLEQYF. Written as DNA, the CDR3 is TGTGCCAGCAGCTTGTCCGGGAGGGCGGGCCTCGAGCAGTACTTC.

The chain combines TRBV18 with TRBJ2-1; 9 bases fit TRBD2. Looked up from germline, CDR1 is KGHSH and CDR2 is LQKENI. With V trimmed by 3 bases and J by 5 bases, 5 bases remained unmatched. The CDR3 runs to 15 residues. CDR3 nucleotides: TGTGCCAGCTCACCCTGGCGGGAGGGGAACAATGAGCAGTTCTTC. Translating it yields CASSPWREGNNEQFF.

The rearrangement links TRBV20-1 to TRBJ2-5; D not certain. V lost 3 bases and J lost 5, with 7 bases in between. The CDR3 has 11 residues. The germline V gene has CDR1 DFQATT and CDR2 SNEGSKA (reference sequence). CDR3 sequence (DNA): TGCAGTGCTAGTGGCCGGGAGACCCAGTACTTC. Encoded protein: CSASGRETQYF.